This T cell receptor (beta chain) was sequenced for a study of shared clonotypes between healthy human individuals. CDR1 is SGHTA, CDR2 FQGTGA, per germline. The CDR3 consists of 15 residues. Trimming cost V 0 bases and J 0 bases, with 8 bases left between them. Terminally differentiated effector memory CD45RA+ cells were excluded by CCR7 positive selection of CD45RO-negative cells. Profiling relied on immunoSEQ multiplex PCR, and the TCRdb table lists in-frame clones only, not all of them. Among under 850,000 clones, 80% to 95% were seen once, and the ten largest hold more than 20%. Overall study findings and caveats: Generally, estimated richness proved larger in naive subsets than it did in memory subsets. Clonotypes shared by all four donors outscored non-shared clonotypes in generation probability. Sampling covered nothing but blood. Tissue TCR repertoires likely differ from those found in blood.

A single count supports this clone. Its cognate antigen is unknown. The sequenced sample consisted of naive CD8+ T cells sorted from blood. The gene calls are TRBV7-3 and TRBJ2-5; weak D call: TRBD1 (5 bases). The sequence was obtained from a man aged 30-40 years in good health. CDR3: CASSLTGPNQETQYF. In DNA form, the CDR3 reads TGTGCCAGCAGCTTAACGGGGCCAAACCAAGAGACCCAGTACTTC. The full variable domain, with the rest looked up from reference TRBV7-3 and TRBJ2-5, is GAGVSQTPSNKVTEKGKYVELRCDPISGHTALYWYRQSLGQGPEFLIYFQGTGAADDSGLPNDRFFAVRPEGSVSTLKIQRTERGDSAVYLCASSLTGPNQETQYFGPGTRLLVL.